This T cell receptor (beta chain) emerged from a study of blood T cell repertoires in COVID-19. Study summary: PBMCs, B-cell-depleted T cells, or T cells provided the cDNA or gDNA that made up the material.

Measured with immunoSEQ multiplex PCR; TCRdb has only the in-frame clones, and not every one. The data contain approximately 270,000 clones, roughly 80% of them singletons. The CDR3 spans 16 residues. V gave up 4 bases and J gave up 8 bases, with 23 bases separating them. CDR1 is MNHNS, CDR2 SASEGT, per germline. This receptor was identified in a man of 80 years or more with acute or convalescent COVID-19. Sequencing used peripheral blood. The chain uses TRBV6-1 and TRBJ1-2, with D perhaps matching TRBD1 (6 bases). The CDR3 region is CASSGSSGRTAGGYTF. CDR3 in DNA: TGTGCCAGCAGTGGGTCCTCCGGAAGGACAGCGGGAGGCTACACCTTC.